This T cell receptor (beta chain) was identified in a study of identical twins. The CDR3 extends over 15 amino acids. Germline V gives CDR1 MNHEY, CDR2 SMNVEV (reference sequence). Losses at the gene ends were 7 bases for V and 7 bases for J; bases not matched to a gene: 12. Each CDR3 protein is one row after TCRdb ran MiXCR on the 5' RACE reads. The sample lists 500,000 to 700,000 distinct CDR3 sequences; about 7% were seen once. This clonotype was seen only a few times. This same sample was also part of a study on yellow fever vaccine responses in identical twins.

Sequenced sample: PBMCs. V is TRBV27 and J is TRBJ2-1, with 8 bases matching TRBD1. The receptor's source is a young woman in good health. The CDR3 region is CASTHLTGVWNEQFF. The CDR3, as DNA: TGTGCCAGCACCCATTTGACAGGGGTCTGGAATGAGCAGTTCTTC.